The sequence of this TCR beta chain was determined in a study of immune cell composition in non-small cell lung cancer. Profiled with immunoSEQ multiplex PCR; TCRdb holds only in-frame clones, not every one. The sample consists of 7,000 or so clones, approximately 84% of them appearing once. The normal lung sample lay at least 3 cm, and maximally far, from the tumour. The germline V and J ends were trimmed by 5 bases and 3 bases, with 29 bases remaining between them. CDR3 length equals 19 residues. Germline CDR1 reads SGHTA; CDR2 reads FQGNSA. This TCR was sampled from a human donor with non-small cell lung cancer. The V and J genes are TRBV7-2 and TRBJ2-7; D assignment may be TRBD1 or TRBD2 (7 bases each). The sequencing input was non-adjacent lung tissue. This CDR3 reads CASSGGTGVLRETRYEQYF. CDR3 bases: TGTGCCAGCAGCGGGGGTACAGGGGTGTTGCGGGAGACGCGCTACGAGCAGTACTTC.